This TCR beta chain came from a study of cytomegalovirus exposure and HLA in healthy donors. This clone was observed a few times. CDR1 is SEHNR and CDR2 is FQNEAQ in the germline V gene (reference sequence). Trimming took 6 bases from V and 3 from J, leaving 8 bases between them. This CDR3 spans 12 amino acids. Primers: 60 Vbeta forward and 13 Jbeta reverse. In the authors' workflow: Later, about 80 million unique TCR beta chains were counted in an analysis, and some 9.9 million of them were shared. The method was immunoSEQ multiplex PCR; TCRdb's version includes in-frame clones alone and lacks a portion of them. From that table come the V and J calls and clone size; the DNA was used to work out D and trimming. The sample lists 150,000 to 200,000 clones; almost 80% were seen once.

The specimen sequenced was PBMCs. The TCR was taken from a man aged 50-59 years in good health and CMV-seropositive. The chain joins TRBV7-9 to TRBJ1-1; D not certain. CDR3 protein: CASRGGYTEAFF. The CDR3 bases are TGTGCCAGCAGGGGAGGGTACACTGAAGCTTTCTTT.